The 27 T cell receptor beta chains below come from one sample, sequenced in a study of shared clonotypes between healthy human individuals. Measured with immunoSEQ multiplex PCR; TCRdb has only the in-frame clones, and not every one. The data contain about 710,000 clones, about three quarters of them seen just once; the ten biggest clones take up roughly 1.9%. Source material: memory CD4+ T cells sorted from blood. Subset given: CD45RA-negative fraction. The receptor set was obtained from a woman in her thirties in good health.

The J gene is TRBJ1-1, the V gene TRBV7-9, with a tentative D call TRBD1 (5 bases). CDR3 length: 14 residues. The germline V gene has CDR1 SEHNR and CDR2 FQNEAQ (reference sequence). The V gene lost 1 base and the J gene lost 3 bases, with 9 bases spanning the gap. CDR3 coding DNA: TGTGCCAGCAGCTTAGAGGGGTTGGACACTGAAGCTTTCTTT. This translates into CASSLEGLDTEAFF.

This clone was seen only a few times. The rearrangement joins TRBV19 to TRBJ1-1, with 7 bases aligning to TRBD1. The CDR3 is 15 amino acids. V was pared by 5 bases and J by 0 bases, with 6 bases of the junction left unmatched. Germline V gives CDR1 LNHDA, CDR2 SQIVND (reference sequence). The DNA for the CDR3 is TGTGCCAGTAGTTGGACAGGCTCCATGAACACTGAAGCTTTCTTT. This translates into CASSWTGSMNTEAFF.

The chain couples TRBV28 to TRBJ2-2, with D maybe TRBD1 (6 bases). Trimming removed 8 bases at V and 0 bases at J, with 10 bases between. CDR3 length: 14 residues. Per the germline V gene, CDR1 is MDHEN and CDR2 is SYDVKM. CDR3 coding DNA: TGTGCCAGCCGGGGACACCCGAACACCGGGGAGCTGTTTTTT. It is translated as CASRGHPNTGELFF.

The sample holds one count of this clone. This may come from a read error, since a much larger clone is one base off. Other DNA sequences of this sample code for an identical CDR3. The rearrangement joins TRBV11-2 to TRBJ1-1; no firm D call. Germline CDR1 and CDR2: SGHAT and FQNNGV. Trimming pared 0 bases from V and 0 bases from J, leaving 2 bases between. CDR3 length: 13 residues. The CDR3 loop is CASSLDMNTEAFF. The CDR3, as DNA: TGTGCCAGCAGCTTAGATATGAACACTGAAGCTTTCTTT.

This clone showed up just a few times. This chain joins TRBV6-1 and TRBJ1-2; D possibly corresponds to TRBD1 (6 bases). This CDR3 spans 15 amino acids. Trimming removed 5 bases at V and 4 bases at J, with 17 bases between. CDR1 is MNHNS and CDR2 is SASEGT in the germline V gene. CDR3 sequence (DNA): TGTGCCAGCAGTAAACGGGACACCGACCCCTATGGCTACACCTTC. Its translation: CASSKRDTDPYGYTF.

The chain links TRBV27 to TRBJ2-3; a weak D match, TRBD1 (6 bases). Germline V lookup: CDR1 MNHEY, CDR2 SMNVEV (reference sequence). This CDR3 comprises 16 residues. V was cut by 4 bases and J by 3 bases, with 17 bases left in between. The CDR3 sequence is CASSSLQGLRTDTQYF. DNA for the CDR3: TGTGCCAGCAGTTCCCTGCAGGGGCTCAGGACAGATACGCAGTATTTT.

The rearrangement uses TRBV7-2 and TRBJ1-2; 7 nucleotides align to TRBD1. V lost 5 bases and J lost 5; bases outside the gene matches: 5. Germline V gene lookup returns CDR1 SGHTA and CDR2 FQGNSA. This CDR3 has 13 residues. In DNA, the CDR3 is TGTGCCAGCAGCATAGACAGGGAATATGGCTACACCTTC. It yields the protein CASSIDREYGYTF.

This chain connects TRBV5-1 to TRBJ2-7, with TRBD1 identical over 7 bases. The CDR3 is 14 amino acids. After removal of 0 bases from V and 1 base from J, the junction contained 1 base not matched to a gene. Germline V gene sequence: CDR1 SGHRS, CDR2 YFSETQ. As DNA, the CDR3 is TGCGCCAGCAGCTTGGAACAGGGGTCCTACGAGCAGTACTTC. Its translation is CASSLEQGSYEQYF.

This clone has just a few counts. The chain carries TRBV9 and TRBJ2-2, with D possibly matching TRBD2 (6 bases). V shed 4 bases and J shed 0 bases, with 16 bases lying between them. The CDR3 covers 17 residues. CDR1 and CDR2 from the germline V gene are SGDLS and YYNGEE. The CDR3, as DNA: TGTGCCAGCAGCACCCCGGGACTCCTAGCGAACACCGGGGAGCTGTTTTTT. Translated, it gives CASSTPGLLANTGELFF.

This rearrangement joins TRBV7-6 to TRBJ1-1, with a possible D match to TRBD1 (6 bases). V was clipped by 5 bases and J by 3 bases, with 10 bases between them. The CDR3 runs to 13 residues. Germline V lookup: CDR1 SGHVS, CDR2 FNYEAQ. The CDR3 bases are TGTGCCAGCAGCGTACAGGGAGACACTGAAGCTTTCTTT. Its translation: CASSVQGDTEAFF.

The genes are TRBV5-6 and TRBJ1-2; tentative D call: TRBD1 (5 bases). The CDR3 totals 15 residues. The germline CDR1 and CDR2 sequences are SGHDT and YYEEEE. V was cut by 3 bases and J by 7 bases, with 19 bases left in between. CDR3 nucleotides: TGTGCCAGCAGCTCCAGGGACGGTAGAACTGCTGGCTACACCTTC. Protein: CASSSRDGRTAGYTF.

The chain carries TRBV19 and TRBJ1-5, with D possibly matching TRBD1 (6 bases). V lost 4 bases to trimming and J lost 0 bases, with 13 bases between them. Germline V gene sequence: CDR1 LNHDA, CDR2 SQIVND (reference sequence). The CDR3 covers 16 residues. As DNA, the CDR3 is TGTGCCAGTAGTACCAACAGGGTGAATAGCAATCAGCCCCAGCATTTT. Protein: CASSTNRVNSNQPQHF.

This chain links TRBV19 with TRBJ2-3; 8 bases are a match to TRBD2. The CDR3 sequence is 15 residues long. Germline V gives CDR1 LNHDA, CDR2 SQIVND (reference sequence). V lost 5 bases, J lost 6 bases, and 10 bases stayed unmatched. The DNA of the CDR3 is TGTGCCAGTAGTCCGGAGCGGGAGTCGTCGGATACGCAGTATTTT. This gives the protein CASSPERESSDTQYF.

This clone was recorded a few times. The DNA for the CDR3 is TGTGCCAGCAGTCAGGACCACTCCGAAAATTCACCCCTCCACTTT. It encodes CASSQDHSENSPLHF. This sequence joins TRBV2 and TRBJ1-6; D is ambiguous. The CDR3 is 15 residues long. Trimming took 5 bases from V and 7 from J, leaving 15 bases between them. Germline V gene data show CDR1 as SNHLY and CDR2 as FYNNEI. Drawing the rest from reference TRBV2 and TRBJ1-6, the complete variable domain is EPEVTQTPSHQVTQMGQEVILRCVPISNHLYFYWYRQILGQKVEFLVSFYNNEISEKSEIFDDQFSVERPDGSNFTLKIRSTKLEDSAMYFCASSQDHSENSPLHFGNGTRLTVT.

The rearrangement uses TRBV15 and TRBJ2-1; 10 positions match TRBD2. CDR1 and CDR2 (germline): LNHNV, YYDKDF (reference sequence). Trimming at V came to 0 bases and at J to 7 bases, leaving 9 bases not matched to a gene. CDR3 size: 17 residues. Written as DNA, the CDR3 is TGTGCCACCAGCAGAGATCAGGCTAGCGGGAGTAAAAATGAGCAGTTCTTC. Its protein product is CATSRDQASGSKNEQFF.

This clone was recorded a few times. The chain joins TRBV7-2 to TRBJ2-3; 8 bases fit TRBD2. J gave up 6 bases and V 5 bases, and 1 base lay outside the gene matches. Germline V gene data show CDR1 as SGHTA and CDR2 as FQGNSA. The CDR3 loop spans 12 amino acids. The CDR3 here is CASSRGGDTQYF. As DNA, the CDR3 is TGTGCCAGCAGCCGGGGGGGGGATACGCAGTATTTT.

V gene TRBV19 combines with J gene TRBJ1-5; 9 nucleotides line up with TRBD1. Trimming removed 5 bases from V and 0 bases from J; junction bases left unmatched: 5. Looked up from germline, CDR1 is LNHDA and CDR2 is SQIVND (reference sequence). CDR3 length: 16 residues. DNA of the CDR3: TGTGCCAGTAGTGGGGGGACAGGGCTTAGCAATCAGCCCCAGCATTTT. Amino acid sequence: CASSGGTGLSNQPQHF.

The chain uses TRBV18 and TRBJ1-1, with 9 bases lining up with TRBD1. The V gene end was trimmed by 6 bases and the J gene end by 1 base; junction bases not matched to a gene: 15. This CDR3 is 18 amino acids long. Germline V lookup: CDR1 KGHSH, CDR2 LQKENI. CDR3 DNA sequence: TGTGCCAGCTCTTTCGGACAGGGGAGGAGGAAGGGGAACACTGAAGCTTTCTTT. Protein sequence: CASSFGQGRRKGNTEAFF.

This clone was observed at least ten times. This chain uses TRBV25-1 with TRBJ2-5, with 13 nucleotides matching TRBD2. The V gene's germline CDR1 is MGHDK and CDR2 SYGVNS. The V segment lost 1 base and the J segment 4 bases; nucleotides outside the gene matches: 3. The CDR3 consists of 16 residues. CDR3 DNA: TGTGCCAGCAGTGAATTAAGGACTAGCGGGGGAGAGACCCAGTACTTC. Its protein is CASSELRTSGGETQYF.

This clone appeared a few times. V gene TRBV5-1 combines with J gene TRBJ2-5; no definite D call. Germline values: CDR1 SGHRS, CDR2 YFSETQ. The germline V and J ends were trimmed by 0 bases and 5 bases, with 8 bases remaining between them. CDR3 length: 13 residues. DNA of the CDR3: TGCGCCAGCAGCTTGGGGAGAAGGGAGACCCAGTACTTC. This encodes CASSLGRRETQYF.

This chain links TRBV7-3 with TRBJ2-7, with 9 bases identical to TRBD1. The CDR3 is 16 amino acids. V lost 4 bases, J lost 2 bases, and 9 bases stayed unmatched. Germline CDR1 and CDR2: SGHTA and FQGTGA. CDR3 sequence reads: CASSSILTGGTYEQYF. Here the CDR3 DNA reads TGTGCCAGCAGCTCAATCCTGACAGGGGGTACCTACGAGCAGTACTTC.

This clone was recorded only once. Germline is not matched at one junction end, which may reflect a read error. V and J are TRBV9 and TRBJ2-7; 8 bases fit TRBD1. CDR3 length: 12 residues. Per germline, CDR1 SGDLS and CDR2 YYNGEE. The CDR3 here is CASSATGELIHF. The DNA of the CDR3 is TGTGCCAGCAGCGCGACAGGGGAATTGATCCACTTC.

In this sample, this clone turned up a few times. The chain carries TRBV7-3 and TRBJ1-1, with D perhaps TRBD1 (5 bases). CDR3 length: 13 amino acids. The germline V gene has CDR1 SGHTA and CDR2 FQGTGA. The V gene lost 5 bases and the J gene lost 9 bases, with 16 bases spanning the gap. CDR3 loop: CASSQQPGAQAFF. Written as DNA, the CDR3 is TGTGCCAGCAGCCAACAACCCGGGGCGCAAGCTTTCTTT.

The CDR3 nucleotides read TGTGCCAGTAGTAGAGCGGGAGGCCTCTCCTACGAGCAGTACTTC. Translating gives CASSRAGGLSYEQYF. The chain is built from TRBV19 and TRBJ2-7; 9 bases are a match to TRBD2. Germline CDR1 and CDR2: LNHDA and SQIVND (reference sequence). Germline trimming cut 4 bases from V and 0 bases from J; bases unmatched to any gene: 4. The CDR3 totals 15 residues.

This rearrangement joins TRBV10-3 to TRBJ2-3, with TRBD2 matching 7 bases. The CDR3 totals 14 residues. Germline V gene lookup returns CDR1 ENHRY and CDR2 SYGVKD. V was clipped by 6 bases and J by 6 bases; unmatched bases: 9. In DNA, the CDR3 is TGTGCCATCAGCGACCGGGCGGGAGAGGATACGCAGTATTTT. Translated: CAISDRAGEDTQYF.

The V gene is TRBV2, the J gene TRBJ2-1; maybe TRBD2 (5 bases). The ends were cut back, 3 bases at V and 9 bases at J, with 15 bases in the middle. Germline V gene lookup returns CDR1 SNHLY and CDR2 FYNNEI. This CDR3 has 14 amino acids. The CDR3 region is CASSEDSGWVEQFF. In nucleotides, the CDR3 is TGTGCCAGCAGTGAGGACTCTGGTTGGGTTGAGCAGTTCTTC.

CDR3 sequence reads: CASSSGLNNEQFF. Written as DNA, the CDR3 is TGTGCCAGCAGCTCGGGACTAAACAATGAGCAGTTCTTC. The rearrangement joins TRBV7-3 to TRBJ2-1, with 7 bases that match TRBD2. Germline lookup yields CDR1 SGHTA and CDR2 FQGTGA. There are 13 residues in the CDR3. The V segment lost 4 bases and the J segment 5 bases; nucleotides outside the gene matches: 2.